The 2 T cell receptor beta chains in this list originate from one sample, sequenced in a study of immune evolution from preneoplasia to lung adenocarcinoma. Here immunoSEQ multiplex PCR was the method, and the copy in TCRdb shows in-frame clones only, minus some. The data hold thousands of clones, with approximately 83% observed a single time. Sequencing was carried out using FFPE minimally invasive lung adenocarcinoma tissue. These receptors originate from a person aged 65 to 85 with lung adenocarcinoma.

The V call is TRBV6-5, the J call TRBJ1-3; D call uncertain. This CDR3 has 14 amino acids. With 6 bases removed from V and 0 bases from J, the gap between germline ends came to 9 bases. Germline V CDR1 and CDR2: MNHEY, SVGAGI. CDR3 protein: CASRGRNSGNTIYF. The DNA for the CDR3 is TGTGCCAGCAGAGGACGGAACTCTGGAAACACCATATATTTT.

V and J are TRBV10-3 and TRBJ1-1; D ambiguous. Germline V gene sequence: CDR1 ENHRY, CDR2 SYGVKD. V was shortened by 10 bases and J by 0 bases, with 12 bases between the two germline ends. This CDR3 spans 13 amino acids. CDR3 DNA: TGTGCCACCCGGGAGTTCCTGAACACTGAAGCTTTCTTT. This gives the protein CATREFLNTEAFF.